The 17 T cell receptor beta chains in this list originate from one sample, sequenced in a study of blood T cell repertoires in COVID-19. Profiling relied on immunoSEQ multiplex PCR, and the TCRdb table lists in-frame clones only, not all of them. The sample lists fewer than 65,000 clones; approximately 80% were seen once. The sample comprised peripheral blood. The receptors derive from a man aged 30-40 years with COVID-19, enrolled during active disease.

The chain couples TRBV24-1 to TRBJ2-1; TRBD1 matches at 10 bases. CDR1 is KGHDR, CDR2 SFDVKD, per germline. The CDR3 has 15 residues. Trimming cost V 4 bases and J 9 bases; bases outside gene matches: 8. CDR3 in DNA: TGTGCCACCAGTGACCGGGGACAGGGGCCTAGTGAGCAGTTCTTC. This gives the protein CATSDRGQGPSEQFF.

The chain has TRBV19 and TRBJ1-4; 9 bases are a match to TRBD1. The CDR3 runs to 15 residues. V shed 5 bases, J shed 7 bases, and the junction held 8 bases outside the gene matches. CDR1 and CDR2 from the germline V gene are LNHDA and SQIVND (reference sequence). CDR3 sequence (DNA): TGTGCCAGTAGTTCGTGGGGGACAGGGATTGAAAAACTGTTTTTT. Amino acid sequence: CASSSWGTGIEKLFF.

The V gene is TRBV19, the J gene TRBJ2-7; TRBD2 might be the D (6 bases). V lost 6 bases, J lost 0 bases, and 15 bases lay in between. In germline, CDR1 is LNHDA, CDR2 SQIVND (reference sequence). The CDR3 length is 15 residues. The CDR3 spells CASRKRDGSSYEQYF. For the CDR3, the DNA is TGTGCCAGTAGGAAACGGGACGGGAGCTCCTACGAGCAGTACTTC. The full variable domain, completed using reference TRBV19 and TRBJ2-7, is DGGITQSPKYLFRKEGQNVTLSCEQNLNHDAMYWYRQDPGQGLRLIYYSQIVNDFQKGDIAEGYSVSREKKESFPLTVTSAQKNPTAFYLCASRKRDGSSYEQYFGPGTRLTVT.

The V and J genes are TRBV7-2 and TRBJ2-5; 12 bases are a match to TRBD2. Germline V lookup: CDR1 SGHTA, CDR2 FQGNSA. This CDR3 has 16 amino acids. The V gene end was trimmed by 5 bases and the J gene end by 4 bases; junction bases not matched to a gene: 8. The CDR3 region is CASSGGLAGSSETQYF. The CDR3 DNA reads as TGTGCCAGCAGCGGGGGACTAGCGGGCTCCTCAGAGACCCAGTACTTC.

The CDR3 spells CASSLMDRDEQYF. CDR3 nucleotides: TGTGCCAGCAGCTTAATGGACAGGGACGAGCAGTACTTC. The chain links TRBV11-3 to TRBJ2-7; 8 nucleotides match TRBD1. CDR3 length: 13 residues. The trim removed 2 bases at V and 5 bases at J, leaving 2 bases unmatched. From germline, CDR1 is SGHNT and CDR2 YENEEA.

The rearrangement joins TRBV2 to TRBJ2-2; D may be TRBD1 (6 bases). This CDR3 is built from 16 residues. Trimming removed 11 bases from V and 0 bases from J, with 19 bases in between. Germline CDR1 reads SNHLY; CDR2 reads FYNNEI. This CDR3 reads CAGKGIGQSNTGELFF. The CDR3 nucleotides read TGTGCCGGCAAGGGGATTGGACAGTCGAACACCGGGGAGCTGTTTTTT.

The rearrangement joins TRBV4-3 to TRBJ2-7, with 7 bases lining up with TRBD2. V lost 0 bases to trimming and J lost 0 bases; unmatched junction nucleotides: 5. CDR3 length: 16 amino acids. The germline V gene encodes CDR1 LGHNA and CDR2 YSLEER. CDR3 nucleotides: TGCGCCAGCAGCCAAGATTTAGCTAGCGGCTCCTACGAGCAGTACTTC. This gives the protein CASSQDLASGSYEQYF.

This clone is a singleton in its sample. This chain links TRBV19 with TRBJ2-7, with 7 bases identical to TRBD1. V lost 5 bases and J lost 0; bases outside the gene matches: 7. Per the germline V gene, CDR1 is LNHDA and CDR2 is SQIVND (reference sequence). This CDR3 has 15 residues. The CDR3 is CASSSRTGRSYEQYF. The CDR3 bases are TGTGCCAGTAGTTCACGGACAGGCCGCTCCTACGAGCAGTACTTC.

V usage is TRBV13 and J usage is TRBJ2-2; TRBD2 agrees at 10 bases. The CDR3 covers 15 residues. V dropped 3 bases and J dropped 3; count of bases not matched to a gene: 1. In germline, CDR1 is PRHDT, CDR2 FYEKMQ (reference sequence). This CDR3 reads CASSLGLAYTGELFF. The CDR3, as DNA: TGTGCCAGCAGCTTGGGACTAGCGTACACCGGGGAGCTGTTTTTT.

On this clone: Here the CDR3 omits its conserved ending phenylalanine or tryptophan, so a read error is the likely source. It is unclear where the CDR3 begins or ends on the DNA, so no DNA is shown, and the CDR3 is as TCRdb lists it. J is TRBJ1-2 and V is TRBV6-1. Germline CDR1 and CDR2: MNHNS and SASEGT. The CDR3 is 13 residues long, counting both termini. This CDR3 is CASSEVVSQRSWS.

The V gene is TRBV3-1 (or the pseudogene TRBV3-2), the J gene TRBJ1-1, with D perhaps matching TRBD1 (5 bases). There are 14 residues in the CDR3. CDR1 LGHDT and CDR2 YNNKEL come from the germline V gene (reference sequence). V was clipped by 3 bases and J by 1 base, with 9 bases between them. The CDR3 DNA reads as TGTGCCAGCAGCCATCGACAGCGGAACACTGAAGCTTTCTTT. Translated, it gives CASSHRQRNTEAFF.

The chain carries TRBV18 and TRBJ2-1, with 13 bases lining up with TRBD2. CDR3 length: 17 residues. The V gene end was trimmed by 3 bases and the J gene end by 13 bases; junction bases not matched to a gene: 15. Germline loops: CDR1 KGHSH, CDR2 LQKENI. In DNA, the CDR3 is TGTGCCAGCTCACCCACAGAACTAGCGGGAGGGCCAAGGTCTCAGTTCTTC. It specifies CASSPTELAGGPRSQFF.

In this sample, this clone is medium-sized (0.01 to 0.1%). CDR3 sequence: CASSDADSRYEQYF. CDR3 DNA: TGTGCCAGCAGTGACGCGGACAGCCGCTACGAGCAGTACTTC. This chain connects TRBV25-1 to TRBJ2-7, with a tentative D call TRBD1 (6 bases). This CDR3 region has 14 residues. Germline V gives CDR1 MGHDK, CDR2 SYGVNS. V dropped 3 bases and J dropped 3 bases, with 12 bases sitting between them.

J is TRBJ1-1 and V is TRBV6-6, with 10 bases that match TRBD1. Germline V CDR1 and CDR2: MNHNY, SVGAGI (reference sequence). The CDR3 spans 15 residues. The trim removed 4 bases at V and 5 bases at J, leaving 7 bases unmatched. The CDR3 sequence is CASSWGTGVRTEAFF. Here the CDR3 DNA reads TGTGCCAGCAGTTGGGGGACAGGGGTGAGGACTGAAGCTTTCTTT.

V and J are TRBV9 and TRBJ1-5; 10 bases line up with TRBD1. This CDR3 has 14 amino acids. V dropped 3 bases and J dropped 5; count of bases not matched to a gene: 2. Looked up from germline, CDR1 is SGDLS and CDR2 is YYNGEE. In nucleotides, the CDR3 is TGTGCCAGCAGCGGGACAGGGGGGTATCAGCCCCAGCATTTT. Protein sequence: CASSGTGGYQPQHF.

The chain has TRBV4-3 and TRBJ1-3; 8 nucleotides align to TRBD1. Trimming removed 1 base from V and 4 bases from J; junction bases left unmatched: 6. This CDR3 region has 16 residues. Germline loops: CDR1 LGHNA, CDR2 YSLEER. CDR3 coding DNA: TGCGCCAGCAGCCAAGGTCCACAGGGGGAAGGAAACACCATATATTTT. Protein sequence: CASSQGPQGEGNTIYF.

The chain combines TRBV28 with TRBJ1-3; 8 positions match TRBD1. The trim removed 5 bases at V and 4 bases at J, leaving 7 bases unmatched. Germline CDR1 and CDR2: MDHEN and SYDVKM. The CDR3 covers 15 residues. CDR3 bases: TGTGCCAGCAGTCTCTCCAGGGGGCTCGGAAACACCATATATTTT. It codes for CASSLSRGLGNTIYF.